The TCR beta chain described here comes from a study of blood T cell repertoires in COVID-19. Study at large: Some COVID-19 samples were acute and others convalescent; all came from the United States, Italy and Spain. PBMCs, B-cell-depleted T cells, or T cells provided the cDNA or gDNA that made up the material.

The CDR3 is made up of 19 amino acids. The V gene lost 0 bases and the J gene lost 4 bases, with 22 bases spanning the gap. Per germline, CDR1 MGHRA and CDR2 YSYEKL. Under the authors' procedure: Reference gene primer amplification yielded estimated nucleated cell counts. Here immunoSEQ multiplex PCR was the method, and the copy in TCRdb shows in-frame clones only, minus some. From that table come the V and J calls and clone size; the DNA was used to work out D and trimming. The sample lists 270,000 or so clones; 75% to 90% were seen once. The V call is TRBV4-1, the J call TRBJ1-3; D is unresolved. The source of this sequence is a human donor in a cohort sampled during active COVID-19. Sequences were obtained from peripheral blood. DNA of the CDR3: TGCGCCAGCAGCCAAGATCTTCGGTTCGCGGGATCTTCCGGAAACACCATATATTTT. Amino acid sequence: CASSQDLRFAGSSGNTIYF.